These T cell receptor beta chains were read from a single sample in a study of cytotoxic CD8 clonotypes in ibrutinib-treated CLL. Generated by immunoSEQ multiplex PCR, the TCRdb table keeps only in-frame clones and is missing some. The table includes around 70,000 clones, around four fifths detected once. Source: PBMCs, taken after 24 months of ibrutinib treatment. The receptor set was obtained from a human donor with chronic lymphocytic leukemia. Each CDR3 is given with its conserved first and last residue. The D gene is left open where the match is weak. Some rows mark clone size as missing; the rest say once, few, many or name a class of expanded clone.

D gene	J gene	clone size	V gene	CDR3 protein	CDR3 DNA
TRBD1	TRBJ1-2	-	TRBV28	CASRPGQGASGYTF	TGTGCCAGCAGACCGGGACAGGGGGCGTCTGGCTACACCTTC
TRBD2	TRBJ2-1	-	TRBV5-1	CASSLEREGNNEQFF	TGCGCCAGCAGCTTGGAGCGGGAGGGAAACAATGAGCAGTTCTTC
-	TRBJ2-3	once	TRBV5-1	CASSDLNSDTQYF	TGCGCCAGCAGCGATCTCAATTCGGATACGCAGTATTTT
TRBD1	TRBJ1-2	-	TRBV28	CASSNTRTGGNYGYTF	TGTGCCAGCAGCAACACGAGGACAGGGGGCAACTATGGCTACACCTTC
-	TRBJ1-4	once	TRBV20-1	CMGREGEKLFF	TGCATGGGCAGGGAGGGGGAAAAACTGTTTTTT
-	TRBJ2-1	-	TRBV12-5	CASGLGPGADEQFF	TGTGCTAGTGGTTTGGGACCGGGGGCCGATGAGCAGTTCTTC
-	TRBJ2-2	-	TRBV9	CASSGYVDAGELFF	TGTGCCAGCAGCGGCTACGTAGATGCCGGGGAGCTGTTTTTT
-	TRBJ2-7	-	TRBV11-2	CASSVASQAGAEQYF	TGTGCCAGCAGCGTAGCATCACAGGCCGGGGCCGAGCAGTACTTC
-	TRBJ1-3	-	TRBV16	CASSPGDTIYF	TGTGCCAGCAGCCCTGGTGACACCATATATTTT
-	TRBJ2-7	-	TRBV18	CASSSQGLGNEQYF	TGTGCCAGCTCTTCGCAGGGCTTGGGGAACGAGCAGTACTTC
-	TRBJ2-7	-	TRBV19	CASSQGPSSYEQYF	TGTGCCAGTAGTCAGGGTCCTAGCTCCTACGAGCAGTACTTC
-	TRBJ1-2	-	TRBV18	CASSPQATNYGYTF	TGTGCCAGCTCACCTCAAGCGACTAACTATGGCTACACCTTC
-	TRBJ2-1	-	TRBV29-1	CSVEDPLSSYNEQFF	TGCAGCGTTGAAGATCCCTTGAGCTCCTACAATGAGCAGTTCTTC
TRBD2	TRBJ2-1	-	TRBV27	CASSPRRTSGGDNEQFF	TGTGCCAGCAGTCCGCGGAGGACTAGCGGGGGGGACAATGAGCAGTTCTTC
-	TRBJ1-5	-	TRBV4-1	CASSQDRSGRNQPQHF	TGCGCCAGCAGCCAAGATAGGTCAGGGCGCAATCAGCCCCAGCATTTT
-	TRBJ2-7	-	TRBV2	CASTESSYEQYF	TGTGCCAGCACAGAGAGCTCCTACGAGCAGTACTTC
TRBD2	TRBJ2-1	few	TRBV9	CASSLEGGGGPLREQFF	TGTGCCAGCAGCCTCGAAGGTGGGGGGGGACCCCTCCGTGAGCAGTTCTTC
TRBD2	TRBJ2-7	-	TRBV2	CASNGLAGGPAEQYF	TGTGCCAGCAACGGACTAGCGGGAGGGCCGGCCGAGCAGTACTTC
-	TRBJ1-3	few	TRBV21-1	CASSKGHKRNTIYF	TGTGCCAGCAGCAAAGGACACAAACGAAACACCATATATTTT
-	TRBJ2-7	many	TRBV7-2	CASSLPGIYEQYF	TGTGCCAGCAGCTTGCCCGGGATATACGAGCAGTACTTC
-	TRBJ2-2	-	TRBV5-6	CASSLAQGWAGELFF	TGTGCCAGCAGCTTGGCTCAGGGGTGGGCCGGGGAGCTGTTTTTT
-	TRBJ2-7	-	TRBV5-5	CASSLGLREIEQYF	TGTGCCAGCAGCTTGGGTCTCCGAGAGATTGAGCAGTACTTC
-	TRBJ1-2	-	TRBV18	CASSPVAGLYGYTF	TGTGCCAGCTCACCGGTCGCAGGGTTGTATGGCTACACCTTC
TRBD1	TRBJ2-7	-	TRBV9	CASSVGTGGSGQYF	TGTGCCAGCAGCGTGGGGACAGGGGGCTCGGGGCAGTACTTC
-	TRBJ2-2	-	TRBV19	CASSIVESSGELFF	TGTGCCAGTAGTATAGTAGAGAGTTCCGGGGAGCTGTTTTTT
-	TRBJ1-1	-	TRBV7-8	CASSSWGLNTEAFF	TGTGCCAGCAGCTCTTGGGGGTTGAACACTGAAGCTTTCTTT
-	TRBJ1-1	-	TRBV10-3	CATQAGWGTEAFF	TGTGCCACTCAAGCCGGTTGGGGCACTGAAGCTTTCTTT
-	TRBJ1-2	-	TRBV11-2	CASSLEGGLGYTF	TGTGCCAGCAGCTTAGAGGGGGGGCTCGGCTACACCTTC
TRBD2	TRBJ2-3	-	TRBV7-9	CASSFTIAGPSDTQYF	TGTGCCAGCAGCTTCACCATAGCGGGACCATCAGATACGCAGTATTTT
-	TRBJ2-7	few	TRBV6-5	CASSSRREQYF	TGTGCCAGCAGTTCCCGTCGGGAGCAGTACTTC
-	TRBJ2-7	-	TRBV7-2	CASSSEIYPSYEQYF	TGTGCCAGCAGCTCGGAGATCTACCCCTCCTACGAGCAGTACTTC
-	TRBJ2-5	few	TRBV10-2	CASSRLGRPKETQYF	TGCGCCAGCAGTCGGTTGGGACGACCCAAAGAGACCCAGTACTTC
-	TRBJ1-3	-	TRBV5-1	CASRGVAPGNTIYF	TGCGCCAGCAGAGGGGTCGCTCCTGGAAACACCATATATTTT
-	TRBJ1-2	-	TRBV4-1	CASSQEAGSNYGYTF	TGCGCCAGCAGCCAAGAAGCAGGGTCCAACTATGGCTACACCTTC
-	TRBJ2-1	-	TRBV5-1	CASSSPMDSYNEQFF	TGCGCCAGCAGCTCTCCCATGGACTCCTACAATGAGCAGTTCTTC
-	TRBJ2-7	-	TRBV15	CATSRDPGSSYEQYF	TGTGCCACCAGCAGAGATCCAGGGAGCTCCTACGAGCAGTACTTC
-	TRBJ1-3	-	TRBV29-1	CSVLGRDSGNTIYF	TGCAGCGTTTTAGGACGGGACTCTGGAAACACCATATATTTT
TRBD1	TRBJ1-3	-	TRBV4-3	CASSVSRGRGNTIYF	TGCGCCAGCAGCGTATCCAGGGGGCGAGGAAACACCATATATTTT
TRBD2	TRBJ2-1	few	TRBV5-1	CASSPGTSSYNEQFF	TGCGCCAGCAGTCCCGGGACTAGCAGCTACAATGAGCAGTTCTTC
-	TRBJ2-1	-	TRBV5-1	CASSLDTSYNEQFF	TGCGCCAGCAGCTTGGACACTTCCTACAATGAGCAGTTCTTC
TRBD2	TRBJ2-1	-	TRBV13	CASSLRTSGGRVNNEQFF	TGTGCCAGCAGCTTAAGGACTAGCGGAGGAAGGGTTAACAATGAGCAGTTCTTC
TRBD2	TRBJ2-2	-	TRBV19	CASGAGVPTGELFF	TGTGCCAGCGGCGCGGGGGTTCCCACCGGGGAGCTGTTTTTT
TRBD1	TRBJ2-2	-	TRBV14	CASSQDRGRVATGELFF	TGTGCCAGCAGCCAGGACAGGGGGCGCGTGGCCACCGGGGAGCTGTTTTTT
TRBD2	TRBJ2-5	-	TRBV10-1	CARGTIGYF	TGCGCCAGGGGGACTATCGGGTACTTC
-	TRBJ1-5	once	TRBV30	CAWGRVGNQPQHF	TGTGCCTGGGGAAGGGTGGGCAATCAGCCCCAGCATTTT
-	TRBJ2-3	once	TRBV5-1	CASSLVDGRDTQYF	TGCGCCAGCAGCTTGGTTGACGGCAGGGATACGCAGTATTTT
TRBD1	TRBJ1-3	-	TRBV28	CASLRGSGNTIYF	TGTGCCAGTCTCAGGGGGAGCGGAAACACCATATATTTT
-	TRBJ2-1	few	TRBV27	CASRTQGGNEQFF	TGTGCCAGCCGAACTCAGGGGGGGAATGAGCAGTTCTTC
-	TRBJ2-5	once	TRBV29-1	CSVVVTGLTQYF	TGCAGCGTTGTGGTGACAGGCCTAACCCAGTACTTC